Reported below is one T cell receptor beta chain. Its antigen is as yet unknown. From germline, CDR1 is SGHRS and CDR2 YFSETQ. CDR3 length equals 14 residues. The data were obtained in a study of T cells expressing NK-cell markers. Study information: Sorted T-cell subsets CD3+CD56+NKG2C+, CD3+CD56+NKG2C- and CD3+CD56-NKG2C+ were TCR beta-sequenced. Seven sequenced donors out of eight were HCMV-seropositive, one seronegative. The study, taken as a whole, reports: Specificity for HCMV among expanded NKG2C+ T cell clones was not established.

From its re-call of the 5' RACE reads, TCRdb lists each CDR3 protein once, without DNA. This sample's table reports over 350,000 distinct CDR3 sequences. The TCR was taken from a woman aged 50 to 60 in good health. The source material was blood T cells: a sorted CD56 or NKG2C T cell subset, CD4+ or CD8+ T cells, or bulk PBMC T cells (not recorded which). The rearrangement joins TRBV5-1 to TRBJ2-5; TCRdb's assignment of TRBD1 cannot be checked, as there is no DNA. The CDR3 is CASSLANRGQTQYF.